The TCR beta chain described here comes from a study of shared T cell receptors in the human thymus. Germline V gene sequence: CDR1 SGHTA, CDR2 FQGNSA. J lost 3 bases, V lost 2 bases, and 18 bases had no gene match. CDR3 length equals 19 residues. TCRdb's copy holds only in-frame clones and misses some; the assay was immunoSEQ multiplex PCR. The data show about 500,000 clones, with approximately 80% seen just once and more than 0.01% held by the top ten. These data also formed part of another study, on human thymus T cells. From that second work: The thymus tissue came from resections taken during corrective heart surgery. Related research described thymic repertoires that were highly overlapping among unrelated individuals.

This sequence joins TRBV7-2 and TRBJ2-7; the match to TRBD2 covers 8 bases. This clonotype was obtained from a boy less than two years old with a congenital heart defect. Input material: thymocytes. The DNA of the CDR3 is TGTGCCAGCAGCTTAAAGGGTGAAATGCGTAGCGGGGCGTTCTACGAGCAGTACTTC. The encoded protein is CASSLKGEMRSGAFYEQYF.